A selection of T cell receptor beta chains follows, all from one sample in a study of blood T cells in healthy people across ages. TCRdb re-called the 5' RACE reads through MiXCR, storing one row per CDR3 protein. The sample contains under 800,000 distinct CDR3 sequences, 21% of which appear only once. Sequencing was carried out using blood. The receptors derive from a man aged 65 to 85 in good health. Both conserved end residues are part of each CDR3. A D gene is named only where the DNA matches it firmly. Some rows have no size entry. The others give once, few or many, or a class for an expanded clone.

TRBV7-2	NA	TRBJ2-7	few	CASSTVAAYEQYF	TGTGCCAGCAGCACGGTAGCGGCCTACGAGCAGTACTTC
TRBV6-5	NA	TRBJ2-7	NA	CASSYRSALSDFSYEQYF	TGTGCCAGCAGTTACCGTAGTGCCCTCTCGGACTTCTCCTACGAGCAGTACTTC
TRBV20-1	TRBD2	TRBJ2-1	few	CSASGTSGMNEQFF	TGCAGTGCTTCCGGGACTAGCGGGATGAATGAGCAGTTCTTC
TRBV20-1	NA	TRBJ2-1	many	CSASLSTEQFF	TGCAGTGCTAGCCTTAGCACTGAGCAGTTCTTC
TRBV5-1	NA	TRBJ2-5	NA	CASCRATGTQETQYF	TGCGCCAGCTGTAGGGCGACAGGCACCCAAGAGACCCAGTACTTC
TRBV28	NA	TRBJ2-7	NA	CASSLSGYGQYF	TGTGCCAGCAGTTTATCGGGCTACGGGCAGTACTTC
TRBV7-6	NA	TRBJ2-1	NA	CASSYIFGGRNEQFF	TGTGCCAGTAGCTATATATTTGGGGGTAGAAATGAGCAGTTCTTC
TRBV20-1	NA	TRBJ2-3	NA	CSATYLGGRTDTQYF	TGCAGTGCTACCTACCTAGGCGGACGCACAGATACGCAGTATTTT
TRBV7-8	TRBD1	TRBJ1-5	NA	CASSTTTGEDNQPQHF	TGTGCCAGCAGCACGACGACAGGGGAGGACAATCAGCCCCAGCATTTT
TRBV7-9	NA	TRBJ2-4	NA	CASSPRESVIQYF	TGTGCCAGCAGCCCCAGGGAGTCGGTCATTCAGTACTTC
TRBV20-1	TRBD2	TRBJ2-4	NA	CSVRWTSVAKNIQYF	TGCAGTGTTAGGTGGACTAGCGTAGCCAAAAACATTCAGTACTTC
TRBV14	NA	TRBJ2-5	few	CASSHLTGRGKETQYF	TGTGCCAGCAGCCATTTGACAGGTCGGGGCAAAGAGACCCAGTACTTC
TRBV7-2	NA	TRBJ2-5	few	CAGSLPEEETQYF	TGTGCCGGCAGCTTACCGGAGGAAGAGACCCAGTACTTC
TRBV6-2/TRBV6-3	NA	TRBJ2-3	NA	CASSRLVDTQYF	TGTGCCAGCAGTCGACTAGTCGATACGCAGTATTTT
TRBV4-3	NA	TRBJ1-4	many	CASSQGTGTDEKLFF	TGCGCCAGCAGCCAGGGGACGGGAACCGATGAAAAACTGTTTTTT
TRBV14	NA	TRBJ1-2	NA	CASSQDIRAWNYGYTF	TGTGCCAGCAGCCAAGATATCAGGGCTTGGAACTATGGCTACACCTTC
TRBV6-5	NA	TRBJ2-1	NA	CASSRGPYNEQFF	TGTGCCAGCAGTAGGGGACCGTACAATGAGCAGTTCTTC
TRBV7-2	TRBD2	TRBJ2-3	few	CASSLNVAGAADTQYF	TGTGCCAGCAGCTTAAACGTGGCGGGAGCAGCAGATACGCAGTATTTT
TRBV3-1	TRBD1	TRBJ2-7	NA	CASSLRDRDVEQYF	TGTGCCAGCAGCCTCCGGGACAGAGACGTCGAGCAGTACTTC
TRBV21-1	NA	TRBJ2-1	NA	CASSFLEGPETYNEQFF	TGTGCCAGCAGCTTTTTAGAGGGCCCAGAGACCTACAATGAGCAGTTCTTC
TRBV24-1	NA	TRBJ2-1	NA	CATSAPGKGYNEQFF	TGTGCCACCAGTGCCCCCGGTAAGGGGTACAATGAGCAGTTCTTC
TRBV6-6	NA	TRBJ2-2	few	CASSYSGGRGTGELFF	TGTGCCAGCAGTTACTCGGGGGGGCGCGGCACCGGGGAGCTGTTTTTT
TRBV6-5	TRBD1	TRBJ2-7	NA	CASSYAGGVRYEQYF	TGTGCCAGCAGTTACGCAGGGGGAGTTAGGTACGAGCAGTACTTC
TRBV14	NA	TRBJ2-3	NA	CASSQDQLAGVGDTQYF	TGTGCCAGCAGCCAAGATCAACTAGCCGGAGTGGGTGATACGCAGTATTTT
TRBV5-1	NA	TRBJ2-5	NA	CVSSLGETQYF	TGCGTCAGCAGCTTGGGAGAGACCCAGTACTTC
TRBV7-3	NA	TRBJ2-6	few	CASSSQDTGANVLTF	TGTGCCAGCAGCTCCCAGGATACTGGGGCCAACGTCCTGACTTTC
TRBV29-1	NA	TRBJ2-2	NA	CSGAFAGELFF	TGCAGCGGAGCTTTCGCCGGGGAGCTGTTTTTT
TRBV6-5	NA	TRBJ1-2	many	CASRGLEGGYTF	TGTGCCAGCAGGGGACTTGAGGGAGGCTACACCTTC
TRBV7-2	TRBD2	TRBJ2-1	NA	CASSSVAGSTYNEQFF	TGTGCCAGCAGCTCCGTAGCGGGATCAACCTACAATGAGCAGTTCTTC
TRBV11-2	NA	TRBJ2-2	few	CASSSDGGAPFELFF	TGTGCCAGCAGTTCAGATGGGGGAGCACCGTTTGAGCTGTTTTTT
TRBV5-5	TRBD1	TRBJ1-6	few	CASSLGQGQFSPLHF	TGTGCCAGCAGCTTAGGACAGGGCCAATTTTCACCCCTCCACTTT
TRBV12-3/TRBV12-4	TRBD1	TRBJ1-1	NA	CASSLGQTYTQAFF	TGTGCCAGCAGTTTGGGACAGACCTATACTCAAGCTTTCTTT
TRBV6-2/TRBV6-3	NA	TRBJ2-3	few	CASSYQGTADTQYF	TGTGCCAGCAGTTACCAGGGAACCGCAGATACGCAGTATTTT
TRBV20-1	NA	TRBJ2-1	few	CSAKLPRDNEQFF	TGCAGTGCTAAACTTCCGCGGGACAATGAGCAGTTCTTC
TRBV6-1	NA	TRBJ2-2	NA	CASREILRENTGELFF	TGTGCCAGCAGGGAGATCCTGCGGGAGAACACCGGGGAGCTGTTTTTT
TRBV10-3	NA	TRBJ1-4	NA	CAISERGEEKLFF	TGTGCCATCAGTGAAAGGGGCGAGGAAAAACTGTTTTTT
TRBV29-1	TRBD1	TRBJ2-5	NA	CSVGDRGGYETQYF	TGCAGCGTGGGGGACAGGGGGGGATATGAGACCCAGTACTTC
TRBV20-1	NA	TRBJ1-1	few	CSAPTGQLLVNTEAFF	TGCAGTGCTCCTACAGGGCAGCTCTTAGTGAACACTGAAGCTTTCTTT
TRBV6-5	NA	TRBJ1-6	few	CASSSPGPYHSPLHF	TGTGCCAGCAGTTCACCGGGACCCTATCATTCACCCCTCCACTTT
TRBV7-6	NA	TRBJ1-4	many	CASSLSGVNEKLFF	TGTGCCAGCAGCTTAAGTGGGGTGAATGAAAAACTGTTTTTT
TRBV6-5	TRBD2	TRBJ2-3	NA	CASGQKTSGTDTQYF	TGTGCCAGCGGCCAAAAGACTAGCGGCACAGATACGCAGTATTTT
TRBV18	TRBD2	TRBJ2-5	few	CVTSGGETQYF	TGTGTCACATCCGGGGGGGAGACCCAGTACTTC
TRBV20-1	NA	TRBJ1-2	NA	CSARERGGIGYTF	TGCAGTGCTAGAGAGCGGGGAGGGATTGGCTACACCTTC
TRBV14	NA	TRBJ2-4	few	CASSQDPQLVQYF	TGTGCCAGCAGCCAAGACCCCCAGCTAGTTCAGTACTTC
TRBV5-1	NA	TRBJ2-7	few	CASSWGDRSAYEQYF	TGCGCCAGCAGCTGGGGTGACAGGTCAGCCTACGAGCAGTACTTC
TRBV6-6	NA	TRBJ2-3	NA	CASRPATETDTQYF	TGTGCCAGCAGGCCAGCGACGGAAACAGATACGCAGTATTTT
TRBV4-1	NA	TRBJ2-1	few	CASSQWDSSYNEQFF	TGCGCCAGCAGCCAATGGGATTCCTCCTACAATGAGCAGTTCTTC
TRBV14	TRBD1	TRBJ1-1	NA	CASSSRGFGTEAFF	TGTGCCAGCAGCTCCAGGGGGTTCGGCACTGAAGCTTTCTTT
TRBV10-2	TRBD1	TRBJ2-2	NA	CASRPSRQGNTGELFF	TGCGCCAGCAGACCTTCCCGACAGGGGAACACCGGGGAGCTGTTTTTT
TRBV6-5	TRBD1	TRBJ1-5	NA	CASRTGARNQPQHF	TGTGCCAGCAGGACAGGGGCGAGGAATCAGCCCCAGCATTTT
TRBV3-1	TRBD1	TRBJ2-7	few	CASSQDATRDREYEQYF	TGTGCCAGCAGCCAAGACGCGACCCGGGACAGGGAGTATGAGCAGTACTTC
TRBV2	NA	TRBJ2-5	few	CASNRAQETQYF	TGTGCCAGCAATAGGGCCCAAGAGACCCAGTACTTC
TRBV10-3	NA	TRBJ2-5	few	CAISLAYQETQYF	TGTGCCATCAGCCTCGCGTACCAAGAGACCCAGTACTTC